This T cell receptor beta chain was found in a study of T cells in Graves' hyperthyroidism and ophthalmopathy. Study results and caveats: Median prediction lead before ophthalmopathy onset was about 6.3 months with the model.

The CDR3 covers 14 residues. With V trimmed by 6 bases and J by 4 bases, 3 bases remained unmatched. For Graves' hyperthyroidism to be stable, ophthalmopathy could not progress within 18 months. The PBMCs studied were ones that came from 10 ml fresh peripheral blood. Template material for amplifying TCR beta CDR3 regions consisted of RNA transcripts. RT-PCR in the first round (using the HTBI primer set) targeted the TCR CDR3. A single record per CDR3 protein comes from TCRdb applying MiXCR to the multiplex PCR reads. The top ten clones hold 30% to 35% of a sample with 300,000 to 450,000 distinct CDR3 sequences, under 15% of them seen once. This clonotype was counted many times. The antigen remains undetermined.

The gene calls are TRBV12-3 or TRBV12-4 and TRBJ1-6; the match to TRBD1 covers 7 bases. This TCR derives from a woman under 40 with Graves' hyperthyroidism. The sample was blood. CDR3 loop: CASRATGYNSPLHF. CDR3 coding DNA: TGTGCCAGCAGGGCGACAGGGTATAATTCACCCCTCCACTTT.